Following are 14 T cell receptor beta chains from one sample sequenced in a study of CD8 T cells in Susac syndrome. An amount of RNA that ranged from roughly 0.5 to 1 ug was reverse transcribed with random hexamers. Using its own MiXCR run on the immunoSEQ multiplex PCR reads, TCRdb lists one record per CDR3 protein. The sample lists roughly 200,000 distinct CDR3 sequences; over 90% were seen once. Sequenced sample: CD4+ T cells from PBMCs. These TCRs come from a human donor with multiple sclerosis.

The chain uses TRBV29-1 and TRBJ2-3, with TRBD1 identical over 11 bases. Trimming removed 1 base from V and 5 bases from J; junction bases left unmatched: 8. The CDR3 is made up of 16 amino acids. Germline CDR1 SQVTM, CDR2 ANQGSEA. The CDR3 loop reads CSVEGYPGTGGDTQYF. CDR3 bases: TGCAGCGTTGAAGGATACCCGGGGACAGGGGGAGATACGCAGTATTTT.

This clonotype was detected a few times. V usage is TRBV12-5 and J usage is TRBJ2-1; 16 nucleotides agree with TRBD2. The CDR3 is made up of 15 amino acids. With 8 bases clipped from V and 9 bases from J, the junction kept 7 bases outside the gene matches. Germline V gene data show CDR1 as LGHNT and CDR2 as FRNRAP. The CDR3 loop reads CASSGLAGGPGEQFF. CDR3 bases: TGTGCTAGTTCGGGACTAGCGGGGGGGCCTGGTGAGCAGTTCTTC.

J is TRBJ2-1 and V is TRBV20-1, with TRBD2 identical over 8 bases. The CDR3 sequence is 15 residues long. Germline V CDR1 and CDR2: DFQATT, SNEGSKA (reference sequence). V was pared by 3 bases and J by 4 bases, with 8 bases of the junction left unmatched. The CDR3 coding sequence is TGCAGTGCTAGTGTATCGGGGGGGGAGTACAATGAGCAGTTCTTC. It is translated as CSASVSGGEYNEQFF.

This CDR3 reads CASSLDTGKGSPLHF. The CDR3 DNA reads as TGCGCCAGCAGCTTGGATACAGGGAAGGGTTCACCCCTCCACTTT. The chain is built from TRBV5-1 and TRBJ1-6; tentatively, D is TRBD1 (6 bases). Germline CDR1 SGHRS, CDR2 YFSETQ. The CDR3 totals 15 residues. Trimming took off 0 bases at V and 9 bases at J, with 13 bases between the two ends.

This chain joins TRBV9 and TRBJ2-7, with TRBD1 matching 11 bases. The CDR3 sequence is 15 residues long. Unmatched junction bases numbered 8, after V lost 4 bases and J lost 5 bases. Per germline, CDR1 SGDLS and CDR2 YYNGEE. The CDR3 DNA sequence: TGTGCCAGCAGCCCCCGGACAGGGGGCGGTCACGAGCAGTACTTC. Protein product: CASSPRTGGGHEQYF.

V usage is TRBV29-1 and J usage is TRBJ1-1; no clear D. Trimming took off 4 bases at V and 0 bases at J, with 9 bases between the two ends. Germline V CDR1 and CDR2: SQVTM, ANQGSEA. This CDR3 has 13 amino acids. CDR3 coding DNA: TGCAGCGTTGCCGGAACCCTGAACACTGAAGCTTTCTTT. Its protein is CSVAGTLNTEAFF.

This chain connects TRBV29-1 to TRBJ1-1; 8 bases match TRBD1. Germline V gene lookup returns CDR1 SQVTM and CDR2 ANQGSEA. The J segment lost 1 base and the V segment lost 5 bases, leaving 3 bases of the junction unmatched. The CDR3 has 13 amino acids. The CDR3, as DNA: TGCAGCGTTCAACAGGGGGGGAACACTGAAGCTTTCTTT. Translation gives CSVQQGGNTEAFF.

The rearrangement joins TRBV30 to TRBJ2-5; D is unresolved. This CDR3 contains 12 residues. Looked up from germline, CDR1 is GTSNPN and CDR2 is SVGIG (reference sequence). V was clipped by 3 bases and J by 5 bases, with 10 bases between them. This CDR3 is CAWRPGWETQYF. Here the CDR3 DNA reads TGTGCCTGGAGGCCGGGTTGGGAGACCCAGTACTTC.

The chain links TRBV5-6 to TRBJ2-5, with D tentatively TRBD1 or TRBD2 (5 bases each). V was trimmed by 2 bases and J by 5 bases, leaving 13 bases between them. CDR1 SGHDT and CDR2 YYEEEE come from the germline V gene. This CDR3 is built from 14 residues. The CDR3 DNA reads TGTGCCAGCAGCTTTGGGACGGAGTGGGAGACCCAGTACTTC. Its translation is CASSFGTEWETQYF.

This chain connects TRBV14 to TRBJ2-2, with D unresolved. The ends were cut back, 4 bases at V and 9 bases at J, with 21 bases in the middle. Looked up from germline, CDR1 is SGHDN and CDR2 is FVKESK. The CDR3 length is 16 residues. In DNA form, the CDR3 reads TGTGCCAGCAGCCCCCCTGGTGGGGTCAAGGCAAGGGAGCTGTTTTTT. Translation: CASSPPGGVKARELFF.

The V call is TRBV10-3, the J call TRBJ2-1; 8 nucleotides match TRBD1. Losses at the gene ends were 7 bases for V and 5 bases for J; bases not matched to a gene: 4. CDR3 length: 13 residues. The germline V gene has CDR1 ENHRY and CDR2 SYGVKD. This chain's CDR3 is CAIMGQADNEQFF. The CDR3 bases are TGTGCCATCATGGGACAGGCCGACAATGAGCAGTTCTTC.

The rearrangement links TRBV14 to TRBJ1-2; 9 bases are a match to TRBD1. Germline trimming cut 6 bases from V and 4 bases from J; bases unmatched to any gene: 6. The length of the CDR3 is 14 residues. CDR1 SGHDN and CDR2 FVKESK come from the germline V gene. The DNA of the CDR3 is TGTGCCAGCAGTACAGGGGGCAGTGGCTATGGCTACACCTTC. This codes for CASSTGGSGYGYTF. The full variable domain, rest sourced from reference TRBV14 and TRBJ1-2, is EAGVTQFPSHSVIEKGQTVTLRCDPISGHDNLYWYRRVMGKEIKFLLHFVKESKQDESGMPNNRFLAERTGGTYSTLKVQPAELEDSGVYFCASSTGGSGYGYTFGSGTRLTVV.

The J gene is TRBJ2-1, the V gene TRBV28; TRBD1 agrees at 7 bases. The CDR3 is made up of 11 amino acids. J gave up 12 bases and V 2 bases, and 1 base lay outside the gene matches. CDR1 and CDR2 (germline): MDHEN, SYDVKM. The CDR3 loop is CASSLNRGQFF. Here the CDR3 DNA reads TGTGCCAGCAGTTTAAACAGGGGGCAGTTCTTC.

This chain uses TRBV28 with TRBJ2-7, with TRBD1 identical over 8 bases. Germline values: CDR1 MDHEN, CDR2 SYDVKM. The V gene end was trimmed by 4 bases and the J gene end by 5 bases; junction bases not matched to a gene: 7. The CDR3 is 14 residues long. As DNA, the CDR3 is TGTGCCAGCAGTTCTGCGGACAGGGCGGACGAGCAGTACGTC. Translated: CASSSADRADEQYV.